The next 5 T cell receptor beta chains were all read from a single sample in a study of cytomegalovirus exposure and HLA in healthy donors. The PCR made use of 60 Vbeta and 13 Jbeta primers. Assay used: immunoSEQ multiplex PCR; TCRdb lists only in-frame clones, some missing. The sample comprises 90,000 or so clones, around 84% of which are singletons, and 3% to 3.5% rests with the top ten. Source material: PBMCs. The receptors shown here come from a middle-aged woman in good health and CMV-seronegative.

J is TRBJ2-3 and V is TRBV7-9, with TRBD2 as a possible D gene (5 bases). Germline CDR1 reads SEHNR; CDR2 reads FQNEAQ (reference sequence). V was cut by 5 bases and J by 0 bases, with 9 bases left in between. This CDR3 spans 14 amino acids. In DNA form, the CDR3 reads TGTGCCAGCAGCCCTAGAGGGAGCACAGATACGCAGTATTTT. Its protein is CASSPRGSTDTQYF.

J is TRBJ2-1 and V is TRBV9, with D tentatively TRBD1 (5 bases). CDR1 is SGDLS, CDR2 YYNGEE, per germline. The CDR3 runs to 14 residues. The V and J ends lost 0 bases and 8 bases respectively, with 12 bases between them. The CDR3 loop reads CASSVAPLGDEQFF. The CDR3 DNA sequence: TGTGCCAGCAGCGTAGCTCCCCTAGGGGATGAGCAGTTCTTC.

The chain employs TRBV10-1 and TRBJ2-3; TRBD2 matches 10 bases. This CDR3 is 13 amino acids long. CDR1 is WNHNN and CDR2 is SYGVQD in the germline V gene (reference sequence). V lost 3 bases, J lost 11 bases, and 5 bases stayed unmatched. The CDR3 loop is CASSEGGLALQYF. For the CDR3, the DNA is TGCGCCAGCAGTGAAGGGGGACTAGCGTTGCAGTATTTT.

V usage is TRBV29-1 and J usage is TRBJ2-1; a possible D gene is TRBD2 (6 bases). The CDR3 has 15 amino acids. From germline, CDR1 is SQVTM and CDR2 ANQGSEA. Deletions cut 6 bases from V and 6 bases from J, with 21 bases between. The CDR3 DNA reads as TGCAGCGTGGGGGGAGAGGGGCTCTTAGTCAATGAGCAGTTCTTC. Protein sequence: CSVGGEGLLVNEQFF.

This clone was recorded only once. The chain employs TRBV14 and TRBJ1-2, with D unresolved. Trimming cost V 5 bases and J 5 bases, with 15 bases left between them. In germline, CDR1 is SGHDN, CDR2 FVKESK. The CDR3 runs 14 residues. In nucleotides, the CDR3 is TGTGCCAGCAGCAAGAATCGAGGCGGGTATGGCTACACCTTC. Protein product: CASSKNRGGYGYTF.